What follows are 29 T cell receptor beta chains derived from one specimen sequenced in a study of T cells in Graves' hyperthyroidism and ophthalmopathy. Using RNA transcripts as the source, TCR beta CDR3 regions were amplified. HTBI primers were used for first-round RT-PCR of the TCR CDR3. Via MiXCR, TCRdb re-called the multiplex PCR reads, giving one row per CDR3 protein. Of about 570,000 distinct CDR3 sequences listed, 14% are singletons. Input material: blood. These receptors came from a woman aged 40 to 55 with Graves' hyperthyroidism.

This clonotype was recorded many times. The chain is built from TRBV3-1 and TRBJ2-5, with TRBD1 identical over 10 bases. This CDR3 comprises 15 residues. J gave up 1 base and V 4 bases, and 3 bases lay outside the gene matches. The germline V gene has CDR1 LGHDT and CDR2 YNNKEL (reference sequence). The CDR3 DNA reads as TGTGCCAGCAGCCCGGACAGGGGGAGCCAAGAGACCCAGTACTTC. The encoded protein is CASSPDRGSQETQYF.

The CDR3 here is CASSFGGNIQYF. The CDR3 DNA follows: TGTGCCAGCAGTTTCGGGGGAAACATTCAGTACTTC. This sequence joins TRBV12-3 or TRBV12-4 and TRBJ2-4, with TRBD2 as a possible D gene (6 bases). V dropped 3 bases and J dropped 6 bases, with 6 bases sitting between them. The CDR3 contains 12 residues.

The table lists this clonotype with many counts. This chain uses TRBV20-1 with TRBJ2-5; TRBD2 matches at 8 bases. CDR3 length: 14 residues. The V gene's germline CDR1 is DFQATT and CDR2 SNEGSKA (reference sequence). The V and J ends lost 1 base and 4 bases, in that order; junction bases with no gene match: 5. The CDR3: CSARADSGTETQYF. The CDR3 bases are TGCAGTGCTAGAGCTGATAGCGGGACAGAGACCCAGTACTTC.

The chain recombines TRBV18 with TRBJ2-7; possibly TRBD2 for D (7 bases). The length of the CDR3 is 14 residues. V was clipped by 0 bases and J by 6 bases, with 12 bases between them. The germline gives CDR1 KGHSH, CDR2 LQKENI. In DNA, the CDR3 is TGTGCCAGCTCACCACCAGGGGGGGCCTTCGAGCAGTACTTC. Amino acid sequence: CASSPPGGAFEQYF.

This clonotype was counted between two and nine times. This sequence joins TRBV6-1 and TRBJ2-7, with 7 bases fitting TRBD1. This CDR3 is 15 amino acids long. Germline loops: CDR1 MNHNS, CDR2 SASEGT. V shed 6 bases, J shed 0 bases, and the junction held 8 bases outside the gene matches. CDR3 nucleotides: TGTGCCAGCAGCCTACAGGGGCTCGACTCCTACGAGCAGTACTTC. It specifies CASSLQGLDSYEQYF.

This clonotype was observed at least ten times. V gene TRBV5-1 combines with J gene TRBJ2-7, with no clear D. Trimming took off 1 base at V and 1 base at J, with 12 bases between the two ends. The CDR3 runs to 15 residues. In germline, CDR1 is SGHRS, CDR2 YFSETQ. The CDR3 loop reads CASSLTSAASYEQYF. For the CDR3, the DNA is TGCGCCAGCAGCTTGACTTCTGCTGCATCCTACGAGCAGTACTTC.

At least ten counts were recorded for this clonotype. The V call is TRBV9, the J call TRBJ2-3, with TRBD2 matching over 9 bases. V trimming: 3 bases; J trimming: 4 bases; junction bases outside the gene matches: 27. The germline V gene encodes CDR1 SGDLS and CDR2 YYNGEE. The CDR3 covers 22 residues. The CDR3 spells CASSEPDSGSIAMRGAADTQYF. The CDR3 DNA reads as TGTGCCAGCAGCGAGCCAGATAGCGGGAGTATAGCCATGAGGGGTGCGGCAGATACGCAGTATTTT.

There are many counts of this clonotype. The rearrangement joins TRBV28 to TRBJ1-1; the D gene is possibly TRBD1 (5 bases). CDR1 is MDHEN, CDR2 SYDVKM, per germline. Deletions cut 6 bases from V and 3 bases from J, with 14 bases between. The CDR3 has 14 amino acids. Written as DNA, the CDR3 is TGTGCCAGCAGGGGACCAAGGGCGGACACTGAAGCTTTCTTT. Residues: CASRGPRADTEAFF.

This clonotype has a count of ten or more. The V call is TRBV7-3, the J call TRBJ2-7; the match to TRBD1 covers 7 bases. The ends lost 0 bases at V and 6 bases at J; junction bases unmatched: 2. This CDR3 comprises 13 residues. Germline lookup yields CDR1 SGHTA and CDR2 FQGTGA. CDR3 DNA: TGTGCCAGCAGCTTAACGGACAGGTCCGAGCAGTACTTC. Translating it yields CASSLTDRSEQYF.

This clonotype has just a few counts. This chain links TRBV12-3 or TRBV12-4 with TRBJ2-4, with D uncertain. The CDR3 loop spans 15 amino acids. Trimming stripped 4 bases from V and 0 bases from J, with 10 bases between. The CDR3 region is CASSSLSLAKNIQYF. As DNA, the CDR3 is TGTGCCAGCAGTTCCCTCTCTCTAGCCAAAAACATTCAGTACTTC.

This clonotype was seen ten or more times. The chain's CDR3 is CSARDSIGPSNEKLFF. For the CDR3, the DNA is TGCAGTGCTAGAGATAGTATCGGTCCGTCTAATGAAAAACTGTTTTTT. This chain links TRBV20-1 with TRBJ1-4; D unresolved. The CDR3 has 16 amino acids. Between the trimmed V and J ends, which lost 0 bases and 3 bases, there was a span of 14 bases. Germline values: CDR1 DFQATT, CDR2 SNEGSKA (reference sequence).

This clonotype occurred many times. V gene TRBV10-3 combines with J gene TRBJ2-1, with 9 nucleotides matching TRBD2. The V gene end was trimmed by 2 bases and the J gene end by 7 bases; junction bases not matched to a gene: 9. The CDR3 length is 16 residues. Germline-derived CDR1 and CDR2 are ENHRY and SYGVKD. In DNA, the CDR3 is TGTGCCATCAGTGAGAGCGTGGGGACTAGCCAAAATGAGCAGTTCTTC. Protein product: CAISESVGTSQNEQFF.

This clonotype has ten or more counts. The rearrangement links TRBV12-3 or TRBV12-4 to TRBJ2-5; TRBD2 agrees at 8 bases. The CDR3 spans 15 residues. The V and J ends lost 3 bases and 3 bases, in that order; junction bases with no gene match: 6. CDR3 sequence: CASSFVSGGKETQYF. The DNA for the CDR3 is TGTGCCAGCAGTTTCGTTTCGGGAGGGAAAGAGACCCAGTACTTC.

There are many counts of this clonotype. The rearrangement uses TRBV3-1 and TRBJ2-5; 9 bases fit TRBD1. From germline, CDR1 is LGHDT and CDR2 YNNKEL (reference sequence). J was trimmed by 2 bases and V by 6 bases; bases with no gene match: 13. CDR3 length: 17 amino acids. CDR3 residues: CASSYETGGIRQETQYF. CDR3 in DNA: TGTGCCAGCAGTTACGAAACAGGGGGCATTAGGCAAGAGACCCAGTACTTC.

Here the CDR3 reads CASLPLAGGLGELFF. The CDR3 DNA is TGTGCCAGCCTCCCCCTAGCGGGAGGGCTCGGGGAGCTGTTTTTT. J is TRBJ2-2 and V is TRBV27; TRBD2 agrees at 12 bases. The CDR3 is 15 residues long. Germline values: CDR1 MNHEY, CDR2 SMNVEV (reference sequence). J gave up 7 bases and V 8 bases, and 8 bases lay outside the gene matches.

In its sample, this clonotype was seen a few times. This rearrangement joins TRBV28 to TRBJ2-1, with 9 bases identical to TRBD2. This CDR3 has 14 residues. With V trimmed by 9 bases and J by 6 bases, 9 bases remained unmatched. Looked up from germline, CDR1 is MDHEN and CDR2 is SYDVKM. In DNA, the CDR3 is TGTGCCAGTCAGAGGGTAGCGGGAGCCAATGAGCAGTTCTTC. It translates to CASQRVAGANEQFF.

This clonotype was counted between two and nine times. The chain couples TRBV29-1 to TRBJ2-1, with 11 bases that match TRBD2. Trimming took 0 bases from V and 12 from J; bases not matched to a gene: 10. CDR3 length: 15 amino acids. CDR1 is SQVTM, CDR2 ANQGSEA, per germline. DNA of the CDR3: TGCAGCGTTGAAGATCTTGAGACTAGCGGGAAGGGGCAGTTCTTC. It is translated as CSVEDLETSGKGQFF.

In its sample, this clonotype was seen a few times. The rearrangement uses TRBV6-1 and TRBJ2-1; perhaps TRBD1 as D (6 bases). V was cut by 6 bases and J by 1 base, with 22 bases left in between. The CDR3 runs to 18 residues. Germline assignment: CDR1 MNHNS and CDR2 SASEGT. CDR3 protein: CASSPAGAPLKSYNEQFF. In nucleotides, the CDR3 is TGTGCCAGCAGCCCCGCAGGGGCCCCCCTGAAATCCTACAATGAGCAGTTCTTC.

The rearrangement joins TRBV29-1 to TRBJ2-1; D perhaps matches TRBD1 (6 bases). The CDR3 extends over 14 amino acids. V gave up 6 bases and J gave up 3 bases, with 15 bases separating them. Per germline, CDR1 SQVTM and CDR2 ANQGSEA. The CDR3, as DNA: TGCAGCGTAACCGACAGGACCTTCTACAATGAGCAGTTCTTC. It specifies CSVTDRTFYNEQFF.

CDR3 loop: CASSFQGTDSYNEQFF. The CDR3 nucleotides are TGTGCCAGCAGCTTTCAGGGGACAGACTCCTACAATGAGCAGTTCTTC. V usage is TRBV7-3 and J usage is TRBJ2-1, with 7 bases fitting TRBD1. Germline V CDR1 and CDR2: SGHTA, FQGTGA. The CDR3 runs to 16 residues. J was trimmed by 0 bases and V by 3 bases; bases with no gene match: 5.

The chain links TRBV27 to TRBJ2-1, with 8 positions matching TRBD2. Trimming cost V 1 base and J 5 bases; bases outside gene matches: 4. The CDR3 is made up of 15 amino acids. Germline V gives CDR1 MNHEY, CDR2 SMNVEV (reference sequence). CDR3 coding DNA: TGTGCCAGCAGTTTATTTAGCGGGACTGACAATGAGCAGTTCTTC. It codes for CASSLFSGTDNEQFF.

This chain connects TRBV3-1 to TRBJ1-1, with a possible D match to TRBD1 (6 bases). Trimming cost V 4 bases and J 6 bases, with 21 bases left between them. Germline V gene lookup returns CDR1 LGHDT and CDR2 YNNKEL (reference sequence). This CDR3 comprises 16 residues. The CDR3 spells CASSPPIAEGEAEAFF. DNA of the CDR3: TGTGCCAGCAGCCCCCCGATCGCGGAGGGGGAAGCTGAAGCTTTCTTT.

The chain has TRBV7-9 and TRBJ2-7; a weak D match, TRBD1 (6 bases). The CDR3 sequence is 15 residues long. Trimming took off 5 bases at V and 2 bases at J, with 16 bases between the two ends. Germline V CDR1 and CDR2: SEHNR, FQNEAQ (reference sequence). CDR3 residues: CASSLEDRLTYEQYF. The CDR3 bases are TGTGCCAGCAGCCTGGAAGACAGGCTTACCTACGAGCAGTACTTC. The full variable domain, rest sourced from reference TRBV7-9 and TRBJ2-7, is DTGVSQNPRHKITKRGQNVTFRCDPISEHNRLYWYRQTLGQGPEFLTYFQNEAQLEKSRLLSDRFSAERPKGSFSTLEIQRTEQGDSAMYLCASSLEDRLTYEQYFGPGTRLTVT.

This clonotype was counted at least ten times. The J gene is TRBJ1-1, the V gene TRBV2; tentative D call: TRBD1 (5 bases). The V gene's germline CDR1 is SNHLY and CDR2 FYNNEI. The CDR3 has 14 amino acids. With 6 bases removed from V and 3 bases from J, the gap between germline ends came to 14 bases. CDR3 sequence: CASSIRGRDTEAFF. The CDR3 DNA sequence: TGTGCCAGCAGCATAAGGGGCAGGGACACTGAAGCTTTCTTT.

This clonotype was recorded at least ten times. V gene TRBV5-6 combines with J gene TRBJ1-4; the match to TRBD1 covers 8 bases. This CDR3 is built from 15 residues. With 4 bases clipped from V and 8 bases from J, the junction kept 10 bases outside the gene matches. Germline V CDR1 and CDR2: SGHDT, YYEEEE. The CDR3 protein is CASSTDRVAGEKLFF. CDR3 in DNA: TGTGCCAGCAGCACGGACAGGGTGGCGGGGGAAAAACTGTTTTTT.

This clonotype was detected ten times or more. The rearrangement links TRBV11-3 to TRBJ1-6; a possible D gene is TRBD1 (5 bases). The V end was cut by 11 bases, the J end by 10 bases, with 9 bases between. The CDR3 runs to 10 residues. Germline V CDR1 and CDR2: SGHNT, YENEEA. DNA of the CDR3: TGTGCCCCCAGACAGTCACCCCTCCACTTT. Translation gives CAPRQSPLHF.

The CDR3 DNA reads TGCGCCAGCAGTGAGTCGGGACAGGTCTCCTCTGAAGCTTTCTTT. Its translation: CASSESGQVSSEAFF. This chain joins TRBV10-2 and TRBJ1-1, with 8 bases aligning to TRBD1. The V segment lost 0 bases and the J segment 6 bases; nucleotides outside the gene matches: 6. The CDR3 consists of 15 residues. CDR1 and CDR2 (germline): WSHSY, SAAADI.

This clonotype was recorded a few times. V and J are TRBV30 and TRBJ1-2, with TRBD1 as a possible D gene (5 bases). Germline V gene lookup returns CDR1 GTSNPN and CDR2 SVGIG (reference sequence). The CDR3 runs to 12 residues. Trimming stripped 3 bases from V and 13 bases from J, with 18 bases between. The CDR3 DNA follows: TGTGCCTGGAGGGGCAGGGCCACCCACGTCACCTTC. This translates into CAWRGRATHVTF.

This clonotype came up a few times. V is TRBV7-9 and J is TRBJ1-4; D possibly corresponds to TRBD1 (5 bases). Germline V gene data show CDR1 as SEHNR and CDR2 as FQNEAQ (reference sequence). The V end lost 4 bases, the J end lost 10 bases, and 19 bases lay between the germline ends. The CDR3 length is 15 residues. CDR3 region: CASSSGGRDVGKLFF. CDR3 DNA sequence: TGTGCCAGCAGCTCCGGCGGAAGGGACGTTGGAAAACTGTTTTTT.